These 18 T cell receptor beta chains originate from one sample sequenced in a study of blood T cell repertoires in COVID-19. The data were produced by immunoSEQ multiplex PCR, yet TCRdb's version contains in-frame clones alone and is incomplete. This table holds around 250,000 clones, roughly 87% found once. The sequencing sample was made of peripheral blood. These receptors all come from a woman aged 40 to 50 who had recovered from COVID-19.

This clone was counted only a few times. This sequence joins TRBV28 and TRBJ1-5; TRBD1 matches 12 bases. The CDR3 extends over 15 amino acids. V dropped 3 bases and J dropped 9; count of bases not matched to a gene: 6. The germline gives CDR1 MDHEN, CDR2 SYDVKM. CDR3 protein: CASSFRDRGLGPQHF. In DNA form, the CDR3 reads TGTGCCAGCAGTTTTAGGGACAGGGGGCTAGGGCCCCAGCATTTT.

The chain combines TRBV7-9 with TRBJ1-1, with 7 bases fitting TRBD1. There are 14 residues in the CDR3. V lost 6 bases to trimming and J lost 6 bases; unmatched junction nucleotides: 10. Looked up from germline, CDR1 is SEHNR and CDR2 is FQNEAQ (reference sequence). CDR3 bases: TGTGCCAGCAGGAAACAGGGGATGGCCTCTGAAGCTTTCTTT. Translated, it gives CASRKQGMASEAFF.

The chain employs TRBV7-3 and TRBJ2-2, with 10 nucleotides matching TRBD1. J lost 4 bases, V lost 4 bases, and 3 bases had no gene match. CDR1 is SGHTA, CDR2 FQGTGA, per germline. The CDR3 totals 15 residues. DNA for the CDR3: TGTGCCAGCAGCTCGGGACAGGGGACCACCGGGGAGCTGTTTTTT. The encoded protein is CASSSGQGTTGELFF. The full variable domain, with the rest looked up from reference TRBV7-3 and TRBJ2-2, is GAGVSQTPSNKVTEKGKYVELRCDPISGHTALYWYRQSLGQGPEFLIYFQGTGAADDSGLPNDRFFAVRPEGSVSTLKIQRTERGDSAVYLCASSSGQGTTGELFFGEGSRLTVL.

The sample holds one count of this clone. The chain recombines TRBV7-9 with TRBJ1-6; D call uncertain. Looked up from germline, CDR1 is SEHNR and CDR2 is FQNEAQ (reference sequence). Trimming removed 3 bases at V and 9 bases at J, with 9 bases between. The CDR3 is 13 amino acids. CDR3 nucleotides: TGTGCCAGCAGCTTCGAGTTGGTTTCACCCCTCCACTTT. Translation: CASSFELVSPLHF.

DNA for the CDR3: TGTGCCACCAGTGATTTGGGGCTAGCAGGAGCCAATGAGCAGTTCTTC. Translating it yields CATSDLGLAGANEQFF. The chain joins TRBV24-1 to TRBJ2-1, with D perhaps matching TRBD2 (5 bases). The V gene lost 0 bases and the J gene lost 6 bases, with 14 bases spanning the gap. This CDR3 has 16 amino acids. Germline CDR1 is KGHDR and CDR2 is SFDVKD.

Here the CDR3 reads CASSEGQGHGYTF. The CDR3 DNA reads TGTGCCAGCAGTGAAGGACAGGGTCATGGCTACACCTTC. The genes are TRBV2 and TRBJ1-2; 7 bases fit TRBD1. CDR1 SNHLY and CDR2 FYNNEI come from the germline V gene. The V segment lost 1 base and the J segment 6 bases; nucleotides outside the gene matches: 2. The CDR3 totals 13 residues.

The chain combines TRBV18 with TRBJ2-7; 7 bases agree with TRBD1. The junction had 24 bases not matched to a gene; V was cut back by 5 bases and J by 8 bases. Germline V gene sequence: CDR1 KGHSH, CDR2 LQKENI. The CDR3 length is 18 residues. CDR3 loop: CASSKPADRDESYYKQYV. Here the CDR3 DNA reads TGTGCCAGCTCAAAGCCGGCCGACAGGGACGAGTCCTATTATAAGCAGTACGTC.

The chain recombines TRBV7-6 with TRBJ2-3, with 10 bases fitting TRBD2. In germline, CDR1 is SGHVS, CDR2 FNYEAQ. The V gene end was trimmed by 1 base and the J gene end by 2 bases; junction bases not matched to a gene: 3. The CDR3 is 16 amino acids. As DNA, the CDR3 is TGTGCCAGCAGCTTAGGGACTAGCGGACCCACAGATACGCAGTATTTT. Encoded protein: CASSLGTSGPTDTQYF. Combining the CDR3 with reference TRBV7-6 and TRBJ2-3 gives the whole variable domain GAGVSQSPRYKVTKRGQDVALRCDPISGHVSLYWYRQALGQGPEFLTYFNYEAQQDKSGLPNDRFSAERPEGSISTLTIQRTEQRDSAMYRCASSLGTSGPTDTQYFGPGTRLTVL.

The chain employs TRBV2 and TRBJ2-3; possibly TRBD1 for D (6 bases). V lost 7 bases and J 2 bases, leaving 16 bases between the germline ends. Germline lookup yields CDR1 SNHLY and CDR2 FYNNEI. This CDR3 has 15 residues. CDR3 residues: CASTLGDILTDTQYF. CDR3 sequence (DNA): TGTGCCAGCACCCTGGGGGACATACTCACAGATACGCAGTATTTT.

The chain joins TRBV5-1 to TRBJ2-7; maybe TRBD1 (6 bases). Germline V gene data show CDR1 as SGHRS and CDR2 as YFSETQ. Deletions cut 5 bases from V and 4 bases from J, with 16 bases between. This CDR3 is 14 amino acids long. Here the CDR3 DNA reads TGCGCCAGCAGTAGGGAACAGGGCTCATACGAGCAGTACTTC. The encoded protein is CASSREQGSYEQYF. The whole variable domain, filled in from reference TRBV5-1 and TRBJ2-7, reads KAGVTQTPRYLIKTRGQQVTLSCSPISGHRSVSWYQQTPGQGLQFLFEYFSETQRNKGNFPGRFSGRQFSNSRSEMNVSTLELGDSALYLCASSREQGSYEQYFGPGTRLTVT.

This rearrangement joins TRBV20-1 to TRBJ2-1; unclear D gene. This CDR3 comprises 10 residues. Germline V CDR1 and CDR2: DFQATT, SNEGSKA (reference sequence). V was pared by 8 bases and J by 3 bases, with 5 bases between. CDR3 DNA sequence: TGCAGTAACTACTACAATGAGCAGTTCTTC. It encodes CSNYYNEQFF.

This clone turned up a few times. For the CDR3, the DNA is TGCGCCAGCAGCTCCGGGACTAGCGGGATGGAGACCCAGTACTTC. This gives the protein CASSSGTSGMETQYF. This chain uses TRBV5-1 with TRBJ2-5, with TRBD2 matching over 13 bases. V lost 3 bases, J lost 5 bases, and 4 bases stayed unmatched. This CDR3 region has 15 residues. From germline, CDR1 is SGHRS and CDR2 YFSETQ.

The chain has TRBV3-1 (or the pseudogene TRBV3-2) and TRBJ2-7, with D perhaps matching TRBD2 (5 bases). The germline gives CDR1 LGHDT, CDR2 YNNKEL (reference sequence). Trimming took off 3 bases at V and 2 bases at J, with 8 bases between the two ends. The CDR3 consists of 13 residues. CDR3: CASSHGNTYEQYF. CDR3 DNA: TGTGCCAGCAGCCACGGGAATACCTACGAGCAGTACTTC.

The genes are TRBV14 and TRBJ2-5; tentative D call: TRBD2 (6 bases). Germline lookup yields CDR1 SGHDN and CDR2 FVKESK. V lost 4 bases, J lost 6 bases, and 15 bases lay in between. This CDR3 is built from 14 residues. The CDR3 DNA reads TGTGCCAGCAGCCTTACGGTGGGGGGAAAGACCCAGTACTTC. This sequence encodes CASSLTVGGKTQYF. Looking up the rest from reference TRBV14 and TRBJ2-5 gives the full variable domain: EAGVTQFPSHSVIEKGQTVTLRCDPISGHDNLYWYRRVMGKEIKFLLHFVKESKQDESGMPNNRFLAERTGGTYSTLKVQPAELEDSGVYFCASSLTVGGKTQYFGPGTRLLVL.

The chain has TRBV6-5 and TRBJ1-6, with D possibly TRBD1 on 5 matching bases. Germline V gene data show CDR1 as MNHEY and CDR2 as SVGAGI. The V and J ends lost 5 bases and 10 bases respectively, with 15 bases between them. The CDR3 has 14 residues. Written as DNA, the CDR3 is TGTGCCAGCAGTCAGTCCCCAGGGTTGTCACCCCTCCACTTT. Its translation: CASSQSPGLSPLHF.

The chain employs TRBV29-1 and TRBJ2-5; weak D call: TRBD2 (6 bases). Germline V gene sequence: CDR1 SQVTM, CDR2 ANQGSEA. This CDR3 is 12 amino acids long. Trimming removed 7 bases at V and 5 bases at J, with 14 bases between. The CDR3 DNA follows: TGCAGCGCCCTTTTTGCGGGGGAGACCCAGTACTTC. It specifies CSALFAGETQYF.

This sequence joins TRBV9 and TRBJ2-5; tentatively, D is TRBD2 (6 bases). The CDR3 loop spans 15 amino acids. V was trimmed by 4 bases and J by 1 base, leaving 14 bases between them. Germline V gene sequence: CDR1 SGDLS, CDR2 YYNGEE. The CDR3: CASSPYRGFQETQYF. DNA of the CDR3: TGTGCCAGCAGCCCCTACCGGGGGTTCCAAGAGACCCAGTACTTC.

In this sample, this clone turned up once. The J gene is TRBJ2-1, the V gene TRBV12-3 or TRBV12-4, with D unclear. This CDR3 is 13 amino acids long. V was cut by 7 bases and J by 10 bases, with 17 bases left in between. The CDR3 sequence is CASTDSFPSEQFF. For the CDR3, the DNA is TGTGCCAGCACCGACTCATTCCCCAGCGAGCAGTTCTTC.